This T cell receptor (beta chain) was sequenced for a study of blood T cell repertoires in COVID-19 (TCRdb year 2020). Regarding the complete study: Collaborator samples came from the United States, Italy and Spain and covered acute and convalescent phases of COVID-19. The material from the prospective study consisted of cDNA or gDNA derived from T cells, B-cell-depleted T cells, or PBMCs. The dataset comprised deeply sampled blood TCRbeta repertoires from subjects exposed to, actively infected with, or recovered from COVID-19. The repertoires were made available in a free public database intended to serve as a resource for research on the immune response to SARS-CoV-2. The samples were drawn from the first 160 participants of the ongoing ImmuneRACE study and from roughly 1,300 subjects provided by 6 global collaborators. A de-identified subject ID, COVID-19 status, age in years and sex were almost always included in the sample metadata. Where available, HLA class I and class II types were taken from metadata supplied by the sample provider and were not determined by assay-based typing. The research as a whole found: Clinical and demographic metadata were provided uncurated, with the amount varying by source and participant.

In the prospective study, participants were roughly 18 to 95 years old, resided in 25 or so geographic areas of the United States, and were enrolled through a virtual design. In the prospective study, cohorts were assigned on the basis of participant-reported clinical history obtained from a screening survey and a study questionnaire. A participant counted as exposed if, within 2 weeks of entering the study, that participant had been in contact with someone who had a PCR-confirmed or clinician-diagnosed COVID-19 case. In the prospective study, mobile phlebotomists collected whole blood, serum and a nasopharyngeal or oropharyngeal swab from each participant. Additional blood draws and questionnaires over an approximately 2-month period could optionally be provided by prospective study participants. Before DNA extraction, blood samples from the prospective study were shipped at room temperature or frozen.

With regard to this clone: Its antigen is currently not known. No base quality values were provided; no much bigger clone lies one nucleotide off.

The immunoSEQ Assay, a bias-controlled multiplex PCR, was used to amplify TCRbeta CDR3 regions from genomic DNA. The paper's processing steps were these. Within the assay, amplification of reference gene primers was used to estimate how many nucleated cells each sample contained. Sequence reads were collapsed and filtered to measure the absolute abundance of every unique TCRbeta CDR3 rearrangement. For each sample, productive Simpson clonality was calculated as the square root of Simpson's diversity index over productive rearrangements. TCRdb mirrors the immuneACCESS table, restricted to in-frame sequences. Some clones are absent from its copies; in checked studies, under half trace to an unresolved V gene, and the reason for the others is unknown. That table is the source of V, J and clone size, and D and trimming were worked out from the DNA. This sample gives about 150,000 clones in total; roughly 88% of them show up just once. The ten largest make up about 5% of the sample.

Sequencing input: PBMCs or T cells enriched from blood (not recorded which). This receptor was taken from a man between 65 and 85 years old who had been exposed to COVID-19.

The DNA is TGCAGCGTTGAATTGCCCCCGGGGAGCGGGGGGGCTTACAATGAGCAGTTCTTC. This codes for CSVELPPGSGGAYNEQFF. The chain uses TRBV29-1 and TRBJ2-1; 10 of the junction bases match TRBD2. Germline trimming amounts to 2 bases on V and 4 bases on J, with 14 as the count of junction bases outside the gene matches. The CDR3 sequence holds 18 residues, the cysteine and phenylalanine included. Just the 54-base CDR3 DNA is kept, in frame starting at base 1. As encoded in the germline V gene, CDR1 is SQVTM while CDR2 is ANQGSEA.